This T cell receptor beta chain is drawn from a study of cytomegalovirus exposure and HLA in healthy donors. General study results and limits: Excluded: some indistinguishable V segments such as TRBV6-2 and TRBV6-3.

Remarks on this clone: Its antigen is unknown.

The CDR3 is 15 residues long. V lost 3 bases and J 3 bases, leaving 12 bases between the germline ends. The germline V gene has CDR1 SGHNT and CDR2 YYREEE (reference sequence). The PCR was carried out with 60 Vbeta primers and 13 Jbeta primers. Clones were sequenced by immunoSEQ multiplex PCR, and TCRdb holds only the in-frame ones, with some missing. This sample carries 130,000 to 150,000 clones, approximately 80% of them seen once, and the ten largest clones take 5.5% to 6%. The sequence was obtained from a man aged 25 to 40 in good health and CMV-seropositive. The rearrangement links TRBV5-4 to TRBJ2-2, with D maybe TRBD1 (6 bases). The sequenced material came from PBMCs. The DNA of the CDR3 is TGTGCCAGCAGCTCCAACGACAGGTACACCGGGGAGCTGTTTTTT. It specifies CASSSNDRYTGELFF. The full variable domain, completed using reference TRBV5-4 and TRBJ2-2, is ETGVTQSPTHLIKTRGQQVTLRCSSQSGHNTVSWYQQALGQGPQFIFQYYREEENGRGNFPPRFSGLQFPNYSSELNVNALELDDSALYLCASSSNDRYTGELFFGEGSRLTVL.